The 2 T cell receptor beta chains below come from one sample, sequenced in a study of T-cell reconstitution after alpha-beta-depleted transplantation in children. Unique molecular identifiers were built into the TCRbeta library. One entry per CDR3 protein results from TCRdb running MiXCR on the PCR reads. The sample includes 530,000 or so distinct CDR3 sequences, 27% of them seen just once. The starting material was PBMCs, obtained before TCRalphabeta/CD19-depleted stem cell transplant. The receptor set was obtained from a boy in the first two years of life with Wiskott-Aldrich syndrome, due to receive a stem cell transplant.

This clonotype occurred a few times. The chain joins TRBV29-1 to TRBJ2-7; a possible D gene is TRBD2 (6 bases). This CDR3 comprises 12 residues. The germline V gene has CDR1 SQVTM and CDR2 ANQGSEA. The V end lost 4 bases, the J end lost 6 bases, and 13 bases lay between the germline ends. CDR3 loop: CSVGEEAGEQYF. The CDR3 bases are TGCAGCGTTGGTGAGGAAGCGGGCGAGCAGTACTTC.

The chain uses TRBV11-2 and TRBJ2-1; TRBD2 aligns across 7 bases. This CDR3 is 12 amino acids long. After removal of 9 bases from V and 10 bases from J, the junction contained 9 bases not matched to a gene. Germline V gene data show CDR1 as SGHAT and CDR2 as FQNNGV. In nucleotides, the CDR3 is TGTGCCAGACAGCGGGAATTCGGGGAGCAGTTCTTC. Amino acid sequence: CARQREFGEQFF.